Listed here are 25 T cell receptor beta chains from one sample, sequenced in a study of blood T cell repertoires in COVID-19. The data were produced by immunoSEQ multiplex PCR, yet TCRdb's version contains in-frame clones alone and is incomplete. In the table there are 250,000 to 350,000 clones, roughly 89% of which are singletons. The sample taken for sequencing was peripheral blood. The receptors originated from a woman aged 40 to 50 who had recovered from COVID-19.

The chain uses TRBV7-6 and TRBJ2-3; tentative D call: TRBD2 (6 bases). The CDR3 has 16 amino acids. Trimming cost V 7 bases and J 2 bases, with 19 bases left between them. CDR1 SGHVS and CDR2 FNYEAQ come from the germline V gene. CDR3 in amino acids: CASTPPGRGHTDTQYF. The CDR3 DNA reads TGTGCCAGCACTCCTCCGGGGCGGGGTCACACAGATACGCAGTATTTT. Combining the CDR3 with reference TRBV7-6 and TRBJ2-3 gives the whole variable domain GAGVSQSPRYKVTKRGQDVALRCDPISGHVSLYWYRQALGQGPEFLTYFNYEAQQDKSGLPNDRFSAERPEGSISTLTIQRTEQRDSAMYRCASTPPGRGHTDTQYFGPGTRLTVL.

The DNA of the CDR3 is TGCAGCGTTGAAGAAGACGGAGGGGGGGGCCACGAGCAGTACTTC. Amino acid sequence: CSVEEDGGGGHEQYF. The gene calls are TRBV29-1 and TRBJ2-7, with D maybe TRBD2 (7 bases). Germline assignment: CDR1 SQVTM and CDR2 ANQGSEA. V shed 0 bases and J shed 5 bases, with 17 bases lying between them. The CDR3 is made up of 15 amino acids.

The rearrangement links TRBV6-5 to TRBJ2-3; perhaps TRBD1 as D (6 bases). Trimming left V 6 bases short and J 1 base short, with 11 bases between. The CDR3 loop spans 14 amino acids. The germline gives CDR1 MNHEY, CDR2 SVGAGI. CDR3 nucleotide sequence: TGTGCCAGCAGGCGCTGGACAGGCACAGATACGCAGTATTTT. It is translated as CASRRWTGTDTQYF.

For the CDR3, the DNA is TGTGCCAGCTCACCCGCGGGGTTTCAAGAGACCCAGTACTTC. It is translated as CASSPAGFQETQYF. The gene calls are TRBV18 and TRBJ2-5, with D possibly matching TRBD2 (6 bases). The CDR3 has 14 residues. Deletions cut 3 bases from V and 2 bases from J, with 10 bases between. The V gene's germline CDR1 is KGHSH and CDR2 LQKENI.

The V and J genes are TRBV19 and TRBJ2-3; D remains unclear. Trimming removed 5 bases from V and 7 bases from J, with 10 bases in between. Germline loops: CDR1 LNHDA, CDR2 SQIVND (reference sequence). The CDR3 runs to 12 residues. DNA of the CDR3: TGTGCCAGTAGTGACCCTAGAAATACGCAGTATTTT. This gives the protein CASSDPRNTQYF.

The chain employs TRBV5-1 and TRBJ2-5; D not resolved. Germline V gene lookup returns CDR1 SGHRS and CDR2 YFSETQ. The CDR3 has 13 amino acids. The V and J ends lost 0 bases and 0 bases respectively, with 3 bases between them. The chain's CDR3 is CASSLGDQETQYF. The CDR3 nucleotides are TGCGCCAGCAGCTTGGGAGACCAAGAGACCCAGTACTTC.

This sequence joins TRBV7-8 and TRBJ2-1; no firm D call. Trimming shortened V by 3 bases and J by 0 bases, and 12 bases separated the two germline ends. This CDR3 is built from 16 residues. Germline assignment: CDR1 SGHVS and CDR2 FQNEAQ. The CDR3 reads CASSFIFEFSYNEQFF. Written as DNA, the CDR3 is TGTGCCAGCAGCTTCATTTTTGAGTTCTCCTACAATGAGCAGTTCTTC. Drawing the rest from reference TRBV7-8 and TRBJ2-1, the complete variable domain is GAGVSQSPRYKVAKRGQDVALRCDPISGHVSLFWYQQALGQGPEFLTYFQNEAQLDKSGLPSDRFFAERPEGSVSTLKIQRTQQEDSAVYLCASSFIFEFSYNEQFFGPGTRLTVL.

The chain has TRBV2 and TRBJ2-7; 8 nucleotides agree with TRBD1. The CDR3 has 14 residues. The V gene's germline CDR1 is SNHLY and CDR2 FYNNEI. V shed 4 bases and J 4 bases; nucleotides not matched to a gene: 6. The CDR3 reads CASSGTGGIYEQYF. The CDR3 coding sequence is TGTGCCAGCAGTGGCACAGGGGGGATATACGAGCAGTACTTC.

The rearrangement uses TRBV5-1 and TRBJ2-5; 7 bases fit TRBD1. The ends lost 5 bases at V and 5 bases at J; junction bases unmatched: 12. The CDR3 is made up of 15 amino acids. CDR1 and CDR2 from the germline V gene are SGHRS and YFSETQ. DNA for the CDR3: TGCGCCAGCAGTTCGGACAGGCTCGACCCGGAGACCCAGTACTTC. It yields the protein CASSSDRLDPETQYF. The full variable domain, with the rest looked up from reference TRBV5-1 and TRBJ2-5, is KAGVTQTPRYLIKTRGQQVTLSCSPISGHRSVSWYQQTPGQGLQFLFEYFSETQRNKGNFPGRFSGRQFSNSRSEMNVSTLELGDSALYLCASSSDRLDPETQYFGPGTRLLVL.

Here the CDR3 reads CATSRETGGGTEAFF. Written as DNA, the CDR3 is TGTGCCACCAGCAGAGAGACAGGGGGTGGCACTGAAGCTTTCTTT. This chain uses TRBV15 with TRBJ1-1; TRBD1 aligns across 9 bases. This CDR3 contains 15 residues. Germline loops: CDR1 LNHNV, CDR2 YYDKDF (reference sequence). V was clipped by 0 bases and J by 4 bases; unmatched bases: 3.

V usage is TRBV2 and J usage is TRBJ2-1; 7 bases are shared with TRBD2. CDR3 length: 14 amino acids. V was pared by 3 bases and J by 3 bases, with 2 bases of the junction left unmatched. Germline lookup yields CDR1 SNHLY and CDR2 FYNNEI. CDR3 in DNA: TGTGCCAGCAGTGAGCGGGAGTTCTACAATGAGCAGTTCTTC. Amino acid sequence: CASSEREFYNEQFF.

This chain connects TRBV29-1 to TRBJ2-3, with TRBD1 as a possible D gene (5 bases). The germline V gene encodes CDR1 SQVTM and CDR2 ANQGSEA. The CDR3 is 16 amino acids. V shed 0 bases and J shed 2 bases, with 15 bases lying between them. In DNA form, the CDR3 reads TGCAGCGTTGAAGATCGGCAGGGCCCGTTCACAGATACGCAGTATTTT. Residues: CSVEDRQGPFTDTQYF.

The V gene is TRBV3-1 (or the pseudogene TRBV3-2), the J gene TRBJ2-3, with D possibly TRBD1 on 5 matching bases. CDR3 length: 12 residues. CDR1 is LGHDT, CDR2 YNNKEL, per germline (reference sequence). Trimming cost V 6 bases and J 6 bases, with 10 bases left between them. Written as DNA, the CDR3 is TGTGCCAGCAGAGCTGGGGCTGATACGCAGTATTTT. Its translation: CASRAGADTQYF.

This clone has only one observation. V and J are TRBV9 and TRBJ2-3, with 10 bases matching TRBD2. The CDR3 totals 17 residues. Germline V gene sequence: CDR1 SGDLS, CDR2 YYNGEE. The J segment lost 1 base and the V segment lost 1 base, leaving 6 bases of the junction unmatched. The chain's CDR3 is CASSVTPGTSGTDTQYF. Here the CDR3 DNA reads TGTGCCAGCAGCGTAACCCCCGGGACTAGCGGCACAGATACGCAGTATTTT.

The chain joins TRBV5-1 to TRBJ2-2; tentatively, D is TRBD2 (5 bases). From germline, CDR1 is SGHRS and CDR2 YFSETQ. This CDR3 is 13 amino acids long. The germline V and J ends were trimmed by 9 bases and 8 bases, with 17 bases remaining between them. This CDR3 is CATSDWGEGELFF. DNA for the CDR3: TGCGCCACTTCTGACTGGGGAGAGGGGGAGCTGTTTTTT.

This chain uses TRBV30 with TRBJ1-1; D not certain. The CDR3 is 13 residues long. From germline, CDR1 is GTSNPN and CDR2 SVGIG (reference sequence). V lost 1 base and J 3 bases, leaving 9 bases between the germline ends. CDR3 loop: CAWSGTGYTEAFF. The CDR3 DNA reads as TGTGCCTGGAGTGGTACGGGATACACTGAAGCTTTCTTT.

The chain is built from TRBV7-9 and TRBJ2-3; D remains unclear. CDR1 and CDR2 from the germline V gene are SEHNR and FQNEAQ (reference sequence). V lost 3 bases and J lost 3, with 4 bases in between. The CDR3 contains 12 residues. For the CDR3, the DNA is TGTGCCAGCAGCTTCTCGACAGATACGCAGTATTTT. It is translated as CASSFSTDTQYF. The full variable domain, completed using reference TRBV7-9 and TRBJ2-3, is DTGVSQNPRHKITKRGQNVTFRCDPISEHNRLYWYRQTLGQGPEFLTYFQNEAQLEKSRLLSDRFSAERPKGSFSTLEIQRTEQGDSAMYLCASSFSTDTQYFGPGTRLTVL.

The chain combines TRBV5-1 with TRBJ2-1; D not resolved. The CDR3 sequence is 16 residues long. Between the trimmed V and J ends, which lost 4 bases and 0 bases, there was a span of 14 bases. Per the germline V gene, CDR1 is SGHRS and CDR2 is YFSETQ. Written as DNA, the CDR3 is TGCGCCAGCAGCAACGACTGGATGAGCTCCTACAATGAGCAGTTCTTC. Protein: CASSNDWMSSYNEQFF.

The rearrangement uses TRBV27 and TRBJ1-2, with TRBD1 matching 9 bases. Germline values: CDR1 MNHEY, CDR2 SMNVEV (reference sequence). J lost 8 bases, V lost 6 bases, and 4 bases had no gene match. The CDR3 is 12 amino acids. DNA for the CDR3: TGTGCCAGCAGCACAGGGGGCCAAGGCTACACCTTC. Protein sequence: CASSTGGQGYTF.

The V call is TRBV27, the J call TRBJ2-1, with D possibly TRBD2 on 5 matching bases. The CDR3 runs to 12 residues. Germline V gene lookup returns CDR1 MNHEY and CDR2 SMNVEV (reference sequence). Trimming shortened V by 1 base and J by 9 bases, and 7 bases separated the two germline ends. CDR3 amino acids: CASSLYEGEQFF. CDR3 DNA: TGTGCCAGCAGTTTATACGAGGGTGAGCAGTTCTTC.

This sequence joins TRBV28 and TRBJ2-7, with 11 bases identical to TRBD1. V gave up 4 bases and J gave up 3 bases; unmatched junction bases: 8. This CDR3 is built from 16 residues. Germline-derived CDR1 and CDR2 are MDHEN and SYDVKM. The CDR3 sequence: CASSSTRTGGIYEQYF. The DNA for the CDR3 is TGTGCCAGCAGTTCAACGCGGACAGGGGGCATCTACGAGCAGTACTTC.

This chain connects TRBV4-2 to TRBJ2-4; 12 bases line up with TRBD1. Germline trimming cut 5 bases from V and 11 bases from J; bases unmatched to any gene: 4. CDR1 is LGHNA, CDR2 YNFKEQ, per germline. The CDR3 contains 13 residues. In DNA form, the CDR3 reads TGTGCCAGCAGCGAGGGACAGGGGGCCGTTCAGTACTTC. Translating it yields CASSEGQGAVQYF.

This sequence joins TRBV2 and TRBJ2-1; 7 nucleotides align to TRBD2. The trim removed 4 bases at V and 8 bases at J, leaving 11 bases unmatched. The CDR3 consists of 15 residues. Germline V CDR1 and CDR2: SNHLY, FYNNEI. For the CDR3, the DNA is TGTGCCAGCAGTGGGGCGCGGGGGAGTTTCGATGAGCAGTTCTTC. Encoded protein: CASSGARGSFDEQFF.

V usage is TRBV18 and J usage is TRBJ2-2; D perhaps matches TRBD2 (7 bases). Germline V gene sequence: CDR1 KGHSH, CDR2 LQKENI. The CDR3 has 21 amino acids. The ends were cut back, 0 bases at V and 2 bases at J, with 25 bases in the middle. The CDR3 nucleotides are TGTGCCAGCTCACCACCGTGGACAGAGGGAGGGCGGGAGACTAACACCGGGGAGCTGTTTTTT. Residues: CASSPPWTEGGRETNTGELFF.

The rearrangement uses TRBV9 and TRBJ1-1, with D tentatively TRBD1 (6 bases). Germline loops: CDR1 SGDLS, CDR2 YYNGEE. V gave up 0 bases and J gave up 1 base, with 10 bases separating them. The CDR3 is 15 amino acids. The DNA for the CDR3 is TGTGCCAGCAGCGTAGTCACAGGGAGGAACACTGAAGCTTTCTTT. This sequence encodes CASSVVTGRNTEAFF.